A selection of T cell receptor beta chains follows, all from one sample in a study of regulatory T cells in long-lasting Graves disease. One entry per CDR3 protein results from TCRdb running MiXCR on the multiplex PCR reads. This table holds 200,000 to 250,000 distinct CDR3 sequences, roughly 19% found once. These same data were also listed under a study on T cells in Graves' hyperthyroidism and ophthalmopathy.

The sample in question was peripheral blood mononuclear cells (PBMCs), obtained at new diagnosis, from a patient treated with antithyroid drugs. The receptors come from a woman between 25 and 40 years old with Graves disease. Each CDR3 is given with its conserved first and last residue. Each record gives: clone size, V gene, J gene, D gene, CDR3 DNA, CDR3 protein. A D gene is named only where the DNA matches it firmly. The size of a clone is reported for some rows only, either as once, few or many, or as a class for expanded clones.

many	TRBV27	TRBJ1-2	TRBD1	TGTGCCACCACCACCCGACAGGGCTATGGCTACACCTTC	CATTTRQGYGYTF
many	TRBV27	TRBJ2-1	-	TGTGCCAGCAGTTTATCCCGGAGACCTGAAGATGAGCAGTTCTTC	CASSLSRRPEDEQFF
many	TRBV29-1	TRBJ1-2	-	TGCAGCGTTGAAGTCTATCCGGGGGGCTACACCTTC	CSVEVYPGGYTF
-	TRBV5-6	TRBJ1-2	-	TGTGCCAGCAGCTTGGGTACTCAGGTCTATGGCTACACCTTC	CASSLGTQVYGYTF
many	TRBV12-3/TRBV12-4	TRBJ1-5	TRBD1	TGTGCCAGCAGCAGACAGGGGGCCCGCAATCAGCCCCAGCATTTT	CASSRQGARNQPQHF
-	TRBV15	TRBJ2-3	TRBD2	TGTGCCACCAGCAGAGGGGGAGGGACTAGCGGGTTCCCAGCAGATACGCAGTATTTT	CATSRGGGTSGFPADTQYF
few	TRBV9	TRBJ1-1	-	TGTGCCAGCAGCACAATCACAGGGACGATCACTGAAGCTTTCTTT	CASSTITGTITEAFF
many	TRBV6-1	TRBJ2-2	-	TGTGCCGGTCGTCACCTCGCGGGCACCGGGGAGCTGTTTTTT	CAGRHLAGTGELFF
many	TRBV2	TRBJ1-1	-	TGTGCCAGCAGTGTAAGCCGGGCCCTCGGGGACACTGAAGCTTTCTTT	CASSVSRALGDTEAFF
many	TRBV29-1	TRBJ1-2	TRBD1	TGCAGCGTTGACTGGACAGGGGAGACACATGGCTACACCTTC	CSVDWTGETHGYTF
many	TRBV11-2	TRBJ1-4	-	TGTGCCAGCAGCTGGAGGACAGTCTCAAGTGAAAAACTGTTTTTT	CASSWRTVSSEKLFF
many	TRBV28	TRBJ2-7	TRBD2	TGTGCCAGCAGTTTAGAGGGGAGGGACGAGCAGTACTTC	CASSLEGRDEQYF
many	TRBV12-3/TRBV12-4	TRBJ2-2	-	TGTGCCAGCCCACTGAAGACCGGGGAGCTGTTTTTT	CASPLKTGELFF
many	TRBV28	TRBJ2-5	TRBD1	TGTGCCAGCAGCCGGACAGGGCCAGAGACCCAGTACTTC	CASSRTGPETQYF
-	TRBV28	TRBJ2-3	TRBD2	TGTGCCAGCAGTACTAGCGGAGTCACAGATACGCAGTATTTT	CASSTSGVTDTQYF
many	TRBV6-1	TRBJ1-5	-	TGTGCCAGCACCCGAGAGAAGGTTACCCCGCAGCCCCAGCATTTT	CASTREKVTPQPQHF
many	TRBV20-1	TRBJ1-2	-	TGCAGTGCTTATGACAGTATCGTCGGCTACACCTTC	CSAYDSIVGYTF
many	TRBV15	TRBJ2-3	TRBD1	TGTGCCACCAGAATCAGGGGGCCAGATACGCAGTATTTT	CATRIRGPDTQYF
many	TRBV28	TRBJ2-7	TRBD1	TGTGCCAGCAGGACAGGGCCCCTCACCTACGAGCAGTACTTC	CASRTGPLTYEQYF
many	TRBV2	TRBJ2-7	TRBD2	TGTGCCAGCAGTGAAGTGGGGAGGACTAGTGATTACGAGCAGTACTTC	CASSEVGRTSDYEQYF
-	TRBV9	TRBJ2-2	TRBD2	TGTGCCAGCAGAGCGGGACTAGCGGGACCCGGGGAGCTGTTTTTT	CASRAGLAGPGELFF
many	TRBV27	TRBJ1-2	-	TGTGCCAGCAGCCTAATTCCCCCCCTTGACAGACTAGCCTATGGCTACACCTTC	CASSLIPPLDRLAYGYTF
-	TRBV6-1	TRBJ2-1	-	TGTGCCAGCATCCCGGACAGTCAAAATGAGCAGTTCTTC	CASIPDSQNEQFF
many	TRBV5-1	TRBJ1-4	-	TGTGCCAGCAGCTCGATGGGGAACTCGGAGGATGAAAAACTGTTTTTT	CASSSMGNSEDEKLFF
few	TRBV4-2	TRBJ2-6	-	TGTGCCAGCAGACCCCAGGGAACTGGGGCCAACGTCCTGACTTTC	CASRPQGTGANVLTF
once	TRBV18	TRBJ1-4	-	TGTGCCAGCTCACCCCGACAGCCCCCTAATGAAAAACTGTTTTTT	CASSPRQPPNEKLFF
many	TRBV10-3	TRBJ2-1	TRBD2	TGTGCCATCAGTATCAGCGGGAACCACAATGAGCAGTTCTTC	CAISISGNHNEQFF
many	TRBV13	TRBJ1-2	-	TGTGCCAGCAGCTGGCGCCCCGTGACCCAACTCTCCCCCCTCTATGGCTACACCTTC	CASSWRPVTQLSPLYGYTF
many	TRBV3-1	TRBJ2-1	-	TGTGCCAGCATGGGGGAAGTCTACAATGAGCAGTTCTTC	CASMGEVYNEQFF
-	TRBV10-3	TRBJ2-5	-	TGTGCCATCAGTTCCCCAGGGGTAGAGACCCAGTACTTC	CAISSPGVETQYF
-	TRBV2	TRBJ1-2	-	TGTGCCAGCAGTGAGGACAGCGTGTACTATGGCTACACCTTC	CASSEDSVYYGYTF
-	TRBV11-2	TRBJ1-1	TRBD1	TGTGCCAGCAGCTTAGTAAGGCGGACAGGTCGTTGGTACACTGAAGCTTTCTTT	CASSLVRRTGRWYTEAFF
many	TRBV29-1	TRBJ1-2	-	TGCAGCGTTGGACAGCTCGAGTATGGCTACACCTTC	CSVGQLEYGYTF
many	TRBV4-1	TRBJ1-3	-	TGCGCCAGCAGCCAAGATGGGAGTTGGACCGGGACCAGACACAACTCTGGAAACACCATATATTTT	CASSQDGSWTGTRHNSGNTIYF
many	TRBV6-1	TRBJ2-1	TRBD2	TGTGCCAGCAGTCGTGGACTAGCGGGGGGCAATGAGCAGTTCTTC	CASSRGLAGGNEQFF
many	TRBV2	TRBJ2-5	TRBD2	TGTGCCAGCAGGAGGGGTAGCGGGGGACAAGAGACCCAGTACTTC	CASRRGSGGQETQYF